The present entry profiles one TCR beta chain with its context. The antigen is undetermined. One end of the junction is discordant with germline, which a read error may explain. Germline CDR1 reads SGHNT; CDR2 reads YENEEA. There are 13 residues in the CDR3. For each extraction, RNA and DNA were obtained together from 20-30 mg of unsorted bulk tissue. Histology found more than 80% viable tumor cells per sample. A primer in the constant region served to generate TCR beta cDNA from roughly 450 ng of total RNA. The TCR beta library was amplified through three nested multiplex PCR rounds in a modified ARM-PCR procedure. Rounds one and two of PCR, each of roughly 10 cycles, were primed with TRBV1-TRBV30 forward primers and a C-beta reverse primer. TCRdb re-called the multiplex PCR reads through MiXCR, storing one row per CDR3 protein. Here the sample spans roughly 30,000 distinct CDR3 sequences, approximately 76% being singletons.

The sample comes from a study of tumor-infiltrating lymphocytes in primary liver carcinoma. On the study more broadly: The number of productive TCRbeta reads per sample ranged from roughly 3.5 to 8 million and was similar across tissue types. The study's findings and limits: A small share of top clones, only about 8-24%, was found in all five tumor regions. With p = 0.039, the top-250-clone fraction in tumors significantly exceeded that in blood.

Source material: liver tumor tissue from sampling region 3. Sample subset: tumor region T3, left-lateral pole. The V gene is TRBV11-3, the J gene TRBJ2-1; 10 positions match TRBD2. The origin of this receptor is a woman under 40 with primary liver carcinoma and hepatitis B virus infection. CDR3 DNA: TGTGCCGGCACTAGCGGGACTGGGAATGGGCAGTTCTTC. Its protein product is CAGTSGTGNGQFF.